The source of this T cell receptor (beta chain) is a study of blood T cell repertoires in COVID-19. On the study more broadly: From T cells, B-cell-depleted T cells, or PBMCs came the material, which was cDNA or gDNA.

Losses at the gene ends were 0 bases for V and 1 base for J; bases not matched to a gene: 2. CDR1 SGDLS and CDR2 YYNGEE come from the germline V gene. This CDR3 contains 16 residues. The assay was immunoSEQ multiplex PCR, and TCRdb's table has in-frame clones only and misses some. The data contain about 39,000 clones, approximately 94% of them singletons. Material for sequencing was peripheral blood. The TCR originated in a human donor with active COVID-19. The donor label of this sample is uncertain. V usage is TRBV9 and J usage is TRBJ2-2; 8 bases line up with TRBD2. In nucleotides, the CDR3 is TGTGCCAGCAGCGTAGGTCTAGCGGGGAACACCGGGGAGCTGTTTTTT. The encoded protein is CASSVGLAGNTGELFF.